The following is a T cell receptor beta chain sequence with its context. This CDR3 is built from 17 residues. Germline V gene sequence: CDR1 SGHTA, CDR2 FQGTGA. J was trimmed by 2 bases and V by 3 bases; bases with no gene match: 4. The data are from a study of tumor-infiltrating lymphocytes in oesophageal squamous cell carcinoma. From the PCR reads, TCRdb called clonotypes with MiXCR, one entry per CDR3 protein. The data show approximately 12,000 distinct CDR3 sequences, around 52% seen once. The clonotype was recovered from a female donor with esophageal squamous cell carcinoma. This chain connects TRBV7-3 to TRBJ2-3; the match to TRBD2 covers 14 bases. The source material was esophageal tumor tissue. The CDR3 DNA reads TGTGCCAGCAGCTTTGGGACTAGCGGGGGACCCACAGATACGCAGTATTTT. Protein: CASSFGTSGGPTDTQYF.